These 21 T cell receptor beta chains were sequenced from one sample in a study of T cells after yellow fever vaccination. TCRdb redid the calling of the 5' RACE reads with MiXCR, one entry per CDR3 protein. Of approximately 550,000 distinct CDR3 sequences listed, under 25% are singletons. The source was PBMCs, collected 15 days after the yellow fever booster vaccination. Receptors were obtained from a man aged 25-40 years who received the YFV17D yellow fever vaccine.

The table lists this clonotype with a few counts. The rearrangement joins TRBV29-1 to TRBJ1-1; the D gene is possibly TRBD1 (5 bases). V was trimmed by 5 bases and J by 1 base, leaving 8 bases between them. The CDR3 runs 12 residues. Per the germline V gene, CDR1 is SQVTM and CDR2 is ANQGSEA. In DNA form, the CDR3 reads TGCAGCGTTACTCAGGGGAACACTGAAGCTTTCTTT. Translating it yields CSVTQGNTEAFF.

The V call is TRBV20-1, the J call TRBJ2-7, with D perhaps TRBD2 (6 bases). The CDR3 spans 14 residues. The V end lost 6 bases, the J end lost 2 bases, and 17 bases lay between the germline ends. Germline V gene lookup returns CDR1 DFQATT and CDR2 SNEGSKA (reference sequence). CDR3 region: CSAEAGTPPYEQYF. DNA for the CDR3: TGCAGTGCCGAGGCGGGGACGCCACCCTACGAGCAGTACTTC.

This clonotype was seen only a few times. V gene TRBV5-1 combines with J gene TRBJ1-1; TRBD1 agrees at 10 bases. V dropped 6 bases and J dropped 1; count of bases not matched to a gene: 3. The CDR3 contains 14 residues. CDR1 is SGHRS, CDR2 YFSETQ, per germline. CDR3 sequence reads: CASNRDRGNTEAFF. The CDR3 region has the DNA TGCGCCAGCAATAGGGACAGGGGGAACACTGAAGCTTTCTTT.

The rearrangement joins TRBV19 to TRBJ2-1, with TRBD2 matching 8 bases. Trimming removed 10 bases from V and 5 bases from J; junction bases left unmatched: 10. Germline V gene lookup returns CDR1 LNHDA and CDR2 SQIVND (reference sequence). The length of the CDR3 is 14 residues. CDR3 coding DNA: TGTGCCACTTACGGGACTAGGGGTAACAATGAGCAGTTCTTC. It specifies CATYGTRGNNEQFF.

Comments on this clonotype: The junction shows a germline mismatch at one end, possibly a read error. This sequence joins TRBV6-1 and TRBJ1-6; no definite D call. Germline assignment: CDR1 MNHNS and CDR2 SASEGT. This CDR3 is 13 amino acids long. The chain's CDR3 is CAGRTDNNSPLHF. CDR3 DNA sequence: TGTGCCGGCAGGACCGATAATAATTCACCCCTCCACTTT.

The rearrangement uses TRBV5-1 and TRBJ2-1; TRBD1 matches at 8 bases. This CDR3 contains 13 residues. J gave up 10 bases and V 4 bases, and 7 bases lay outside the gene matches. Looked up from germline, CDR1 is SGHRS and CDR2 is YFSETQ. CDR3: CASSPSTGGEQFF. CDR3 bases: TGCGCCAGCAGCCCCTCAACAGGGGGGGAGCAGTTCTTC. Full variable domain (missing parts from reference TRBV5-1 and TRBJ2-1): KAGVTQTPRYLIKTRGQQVTLSCSPISGHRSVSWYQQTPGQGLQFLFEYFSETQRNKGNFPGRFSGRQFSNSRSEMNVSTLELGDSALYLCASSPSTGGEQFFGPGTRLTVL.

The CDR3 protein is CASSQDRREALPGANVLTF. In DNA form, the CDR3 reads TGTGCCAGCAGCCAAGATAGGCGGGAGGCCCTCCCTGGGGCCAACGTCCTGACTTTC. The chain joins TRBV4-2 to TRBJ2-6, with 8 nucleotides matching TRBD2. The trim removed 0 bases at V and 2 bases at J, leaving 9 bases unmatched. The CDR3 is made up of 19 amino acids. The germline V gene has CDR1 LGHNA and CDR2 YNFKEQ.

V is TRBV20-1 and J is TRBJ2-2, with 10 bases fitting TRBD2. Trimming at V came to 1 base and at J to 7 bases, leaving 6 bases not matched to a gene. Germline CDR1 DFQATT, CDR2 SNEGSKA (reference sequence). CDR3 length equals 15 residues. The CDR3 nucleotides are TGCAGTGCTAGAGCTAGCGGGAGAACCGGCGGGGAGCTGTTTTTT. As protein: CSARASGRTGGELFF.

This clonotype was detected only a few times. The chain links TRBV3-1 to TRBJ1-6, with 7 bases fitting TRBD1. V shed 3 bases, J shed 5 bases, and the junction held 4 bases outside the gene matches. CDR3 length: 15 residues. Germline V gene sequence: CDR1 LGHDT, CDR2 YNNKEL (reference sequence). CDR3 residues: CASSHGDRDNSPLHF. CDR3 in DNA: TGTGCCAGCAGCCACGGGGACAGAGATAATTCACCCCTCCACTTT.

This clonotype was seen only a few times. The CDR3 nucleotides read TGTGCCAGCACCCGGACAGGGGTGAACACTGAAGCTTTCTTT. Protein product: CASTRTGVNTEAFF. V gene TRBV6-1 combines with J gene TRBJ1-1, with 9 bases identical to TRBD1. V dropped 7 bases and J dropped 0; count of bases not matched to a gene: 3. The germline gives CDR1 MNHNS, CDR2 SASEGT. The CDR3 is 14 residues long.

The V call is TRBV9, the J call TRBJ2-2; no reliable D call. Germline CDR1 reads SGDLS; CDR2 reads YYNGEE. The CDR3 is made up of 13 amino acids. V lost 8 bases, J lost 4 bases, and 12 bases lay in between. CDR3 bases: TGTGCCAGTCTAGATATGGGCACCGGGGAGCTGTTTTTT. Protein: CASLDMGTGELFF.

The rearrangement uses TRBV6-4 and TRBJ2-6, with D unresolved. Germline V gives CDR1 MRHNA, CDR2 SNTAGT. The length of the CDR3 is 16 residues. V dropped 2 bases and J dropped 2 bases, with 10 bases sitting between them. Written as DNA, the CDR3 is TGTGCCAGCAGTGACGGGTCCGGAGCTGGGGCCAACGTCCTGACTTTC. Translated: CASSDGSGAGANVLTF.

The J gene is TRBJ2-2, the V gene TRBV2; the D is unclear. The V end lost 8 bases, the J end lost 3 bases, and 13 bases lay between the germline ends. This CDR3 has 14 residues. CDR1 and CDR2 (germline): SNHLY, FYNNEI. The CDR3: CASDVGLDTGELFF. The CDR3 DNA follows: TGTGCCAGCGATGTTGGGCTAGACACCGGGGAGCTGTTTTTT.

This clonotype has more than one count but fewer than ten. The chain joins TRBV7-2 to TRBJ2-2; TRBD1 matches at 9 bases. Germline assignment: CDR1 SGHTA and CDR2 FQGNSA. J gave up 1 base and V 5 bases, and 5 bases lay outside the gene matches. There are 16 residues in the CDR3. The CDR3 DNA is TGTGCCAGCAGCGCAGACAGGGGGAGGAACACCGGGGAGCTGTTTTTT. Its translation is CASSADRGRNTGELFF.

There are a few counts of this clonotype. The V and J genes are TRBV20-1 and TRBJ2-4, with a weak D call TRBD2 (5 bases). V lost 1 base, J lost 1 base, and 14 bases lay in between. The CDR3 consists of 16 residues. Germline V lookup: CDR1 DFQATT, CDR2 SNEGSKA (reference sequence). The CDR3 here is CSARVLSSWAKNIQYF. The CDR3 DNA reads as TGCAGTGCTAGAGTTCTGTCTAGCTGGGCCAAAAACATTCAGTACTTC.

The V gene is TRBV20-1, the J gene TRBJ2-5; possibly TRBD2 for D (5 bases). The CDR3 totals 13 residues. Trimming shortened V by 5 bases and J by 5 bases, and 15 bases separated the two germline ends. Per the germline V gene, CDR1 is DFQATT and CDR2 is SNEGSKA (reference sequence). The CDR3 reads CSAPPSGGETQYF. The CDR3 bases are TGCAGTGCTCCGCCCAGCGGTGGCGAGACCCAGTACTTC.

This clonotype occurred a few times. The gene calls are TRBV6-1 and TRBJ2-3; D possibly corresponds to TRBD1 (8 bases). Trimming cost V 8 bases and J 5 bases, with 23 bases left between them. The length of the CDR3 is 16 residues. Germline CDR1 reads MNHNS; CDR2 reads SASEGT. For the CDR3, the DNA is TGTGCCAGCTCCGTAAGACGACAGGGGAGGGGAGATACGCAGTATTTT. Residues: CASSVRRQGRGDTQYF.

The chain carries TRBV11-2 and TRBJ2-4, with 11 bases fitting TRBD2. The CDR3 sequence is 14 residues long. Germline V gene sequence: CDR1 SGHAT, CDR2 FQNNGV. The trim removed 0 bases at V and 13 bases at J, leaving 5 bases unmatched. CDR3 sequence reads: CASSLDLASGRQYF. The CDR3 DNA sequence: TGTGCCAGCAGCTTAGATCTGGCTAGCGGGAGGCAGTACTTC.

J is TRBJ2-3 and V is TRBV7-2; 9 bases match TRBD2. The CDR3 extends over 16 amino acids. Germline trimming cut 5 bases from V and 2 bases from J; bases unmatched to any gene: 8. Germline V gives CDR1 SGHTA, CDR2 FQGNSA. CDR3 DNA: TGTGCCAGCAGCCCGGGGCTAGCGGGATACACAGATACGCAGTATTTT. It codes for CASSPGLAGYTDTQYF.

The chain is built from TRBV29-1 and TRBJ2-1; D is undetermined. The CDR3 spans 12 residues. The V gene lost 6 bases and the J gene lost 7 bases, with 13 bases spanning the gap. From germline, CDR1 is SQVTM and CDR2 ANQGSEA. CDR3 nucleotide sequence: TGCAGCGTCGCCCCAGACGGAAATGAGCAGTTCTTC. Protein product: CSVAPDGNEQFF.

This clonotype was counted a few times. The chain is built from TRBV6-1 and TRBJ2-7; TRBD1 matches 7 bases. Germline lookup yields CDR1 MNHNS and CDR2 SASEGT. The CDR3 has 15 residues. V lost 6 bases, J lost 2 bases, and 10 bases stayed unmatched. The CDR3 sequence: CASRRTGTATYEQYF. CDR3 nucleotides: TGTGCCAGCAGACGGACCGGGACAGCAACCTACGAGCAGTACTTC.